Detailed here is one T cell receptor beta chain. There is no known antigen for this receptor. The record has no base qualities; no much larger clone is one base away. According to the germline V gene (reference sequence), CDR1 reads MNHNY and CDR2 reads SVGAGI. Counted from cysteine to phenylalanine, this CDR3 has 12 amino acids. Just CDR3 DNA is preserved here, 36 bases in frame from base 1. Ends trimmed: V by 11 bases, J by 6 bases; bases unmatched to a gene: 8. This specimen belongs to a study of OX40 agonist ivuxolimab in advanced cancers. Study-wide context: Ivuxolimab was a fully human IgG2 agonistic monoclonal antibody targeting the costimulatory receptor OX40 (CD134). Partial responses occurred in three dose-escalation patients, of whom one had hepatocellular carcinoma and two had cutaneous melanoma. Peripheral TCRbeta sequencing aimed to test whether ivuxolimab altered TCR sequence diversity and caused clonal T-cell expansion. In the dose-escalation cohort, roughly four fifths of patients were male, and the mean age was approximately 60 years, with a range of about 23 to 90. Intravenous ivuxolimab was administered to patients every 2 weeks at six dose levels: 0.01, 0.1, 0.3, 1.5, 3 and 10 mg/kg. Prior anti-PD-1, anti-PD-L1 or anti-CTLA-4 therapy was permitted, and about two fifths of dose-escalation patients had received checkpoint inhibitors. The monotherapy dose-escalation portion (N of about 47 patients) of the phase I ivuxolimab trial is reported in the paper. Of the approximately 50 dose-escalation patients, hepatocellular carcinoma was present in some 19, melanoma in approximately 15, renal cell carcinoma in 9 and head and neck cancer in 9. The full study reports these points: After ivuxolimab, more expanded clones were found on average in CD8+ T cells than in CD4+ T cells. Low levels of normalized T-cell clonal expansion were also shown by some nonresponding patients. In the 0.1-3.0 mg/kg groups, partial responders were among the patients with the lowest normalized peripheral clonal expansion, particularly in CD8+ T cells. The antigen specificity of the clonally expanded peripheral T cells was not determined. At doses from 0.1 to 3.0 mg/kg, clonal expansion was seen in both CD4+ and CD8+ blood T cells between baseline and week 6.

For sequencing of the TCRbeta CDR3 region, genomic DNA was extracted from the sorted cells. The immunoSEQ Assay was used for sequencing of TCRbeta CDR3 regions. The immuneACCESS repertoire file appears here via TCRdb, limited to in-frame rearrangements. These files lack a portion of the clones; in checked studies, under half of the deficit traces to unresolved V genes, and the cause of the others is not known. Here the sample has fewer than 70,000 clones; 84% occur a single time. The ten top clones hold 1.5% to 2% of the sample. The trial excluded patients who had a history of autoimmune disease or were on systemic immunosuppression. Peripheral blood for TCR sequencing was collected from all dose cohorts at baseline, on cycle 4 day 1, and on cycle 7 day 1. Samples were obtained from an open-label, multicenter, first-in-human phase I dose-escalation trial of ivuxolimab. Adults with locally advanced or metastatic melanoma, renal cell, hepatocellular, or head and neck squamous cell carcinoma were enrolled in the trial. Before TCR sequencing, CD4+ T cells and CD8+ T cells were sorted from peripheral blood as separate populations.

In this chain, TRBV6-6 is recombined with TRBJ2-5, with TRBD1 matching 8 junction bases. This clonotype was obtained from an adult with an advanced solid tumor such as melanoma, head and neck, liver or kidney cancer. The source material was CD4+ or CD8+ T cells sorted from blood, sampled in a trial of the OX40 agonist ivuxolimab. CDR3 loop: CAATGQGKTQYF. The DNA sequence is as follows: TGTGCCGCAACAGGACAGGGAAAGACCCAGTACTTC.